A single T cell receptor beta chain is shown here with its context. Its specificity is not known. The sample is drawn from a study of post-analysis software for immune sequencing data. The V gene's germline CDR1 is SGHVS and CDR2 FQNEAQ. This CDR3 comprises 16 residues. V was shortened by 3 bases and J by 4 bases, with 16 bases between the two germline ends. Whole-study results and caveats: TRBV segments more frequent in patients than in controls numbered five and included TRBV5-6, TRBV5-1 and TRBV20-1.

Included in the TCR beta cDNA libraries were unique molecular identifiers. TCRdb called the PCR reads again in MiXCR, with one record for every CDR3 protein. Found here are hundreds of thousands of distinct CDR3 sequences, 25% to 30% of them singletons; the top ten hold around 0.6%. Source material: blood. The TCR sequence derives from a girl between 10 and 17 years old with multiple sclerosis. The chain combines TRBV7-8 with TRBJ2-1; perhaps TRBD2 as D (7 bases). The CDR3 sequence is CASSLISRGAYNEQFF. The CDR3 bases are TGTGCCAGCAGCTTGATCAGTCGGGGGGCATACAATGAGCAGTTCTTC.